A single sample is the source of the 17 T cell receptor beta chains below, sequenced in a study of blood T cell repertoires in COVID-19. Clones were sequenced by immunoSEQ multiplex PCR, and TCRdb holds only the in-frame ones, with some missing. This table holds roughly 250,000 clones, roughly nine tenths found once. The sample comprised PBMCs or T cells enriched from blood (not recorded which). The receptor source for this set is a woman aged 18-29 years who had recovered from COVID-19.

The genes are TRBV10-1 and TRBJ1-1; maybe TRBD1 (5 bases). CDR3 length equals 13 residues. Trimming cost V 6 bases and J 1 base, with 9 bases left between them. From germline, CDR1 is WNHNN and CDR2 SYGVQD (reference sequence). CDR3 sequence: CASSRAGNTEAFF. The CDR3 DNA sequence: TGCGCCAGCAGCAGGGCTGGGAACACTGAAGCTTTCTTT.

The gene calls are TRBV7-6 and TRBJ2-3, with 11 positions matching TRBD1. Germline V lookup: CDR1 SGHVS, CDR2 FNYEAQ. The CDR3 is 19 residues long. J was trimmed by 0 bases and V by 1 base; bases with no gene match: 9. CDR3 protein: CASSLGGTGGFFSTDTQYF. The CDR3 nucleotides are TGTGCCAGCAGCTTAGGTGGGACAGGGGGTTTTTTTAGCACAGATACGCAGTATTTT. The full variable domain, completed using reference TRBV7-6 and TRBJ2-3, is GAGVSQSPRYKVTKRGQDVALRCDPISGHVSLYWYRQALGQGPEFLTYFNYEAQQDKSGLPNDRFSAERPEGSISTLTIQRTEQRDSAMYRCASSLGGTGGFFSTDTQYFGPGTRLTVL.

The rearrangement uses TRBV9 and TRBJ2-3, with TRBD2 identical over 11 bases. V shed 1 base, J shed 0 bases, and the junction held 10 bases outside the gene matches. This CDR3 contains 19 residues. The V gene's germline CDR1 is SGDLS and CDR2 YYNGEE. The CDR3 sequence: CASSVLGTSGGTSTDTQYF. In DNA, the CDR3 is TGTGCCAGCAGCGTACTCGGTACTAGCGGGGGCACTAGCACAGATACGCAGTATTTT.

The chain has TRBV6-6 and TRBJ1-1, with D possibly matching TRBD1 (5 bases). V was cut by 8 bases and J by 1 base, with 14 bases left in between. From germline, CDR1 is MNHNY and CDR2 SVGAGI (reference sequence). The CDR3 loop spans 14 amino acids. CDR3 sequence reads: CASGDRRGNTEAFF. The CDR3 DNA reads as TGTGCCAGCGGAGACCGGAGGGGGAACACTGAAGCTTTCTTT.

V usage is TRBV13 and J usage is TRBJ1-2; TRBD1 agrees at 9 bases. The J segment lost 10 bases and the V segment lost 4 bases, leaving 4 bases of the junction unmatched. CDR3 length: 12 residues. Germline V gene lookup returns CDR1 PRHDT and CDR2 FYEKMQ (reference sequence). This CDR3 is CASSWGQGSYTF. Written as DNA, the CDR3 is TGTGCCAGCAGCTGGGGACAGGGCTCCTACACCTTC. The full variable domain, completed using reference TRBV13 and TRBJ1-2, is AAGVIQSPRHLIKEKRETATLKCYPIPRHDTVYWYQQGPGQDPQFLISFYEKMQSDKGSIPDRFSAQQFSDYHSELNMSSLELGDSALYFCASSWGQGSYTFGSGTRLTVV.

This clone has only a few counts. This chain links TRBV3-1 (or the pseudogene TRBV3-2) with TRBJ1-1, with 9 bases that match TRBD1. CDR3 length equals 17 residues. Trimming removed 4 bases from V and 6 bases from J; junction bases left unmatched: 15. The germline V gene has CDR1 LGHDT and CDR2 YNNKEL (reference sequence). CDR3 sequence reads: CASSPPTGGWGMAEAFF. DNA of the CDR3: TGTGCCAGCAGCCCACCGACAGGGGGGTGGGGGATGGCTGAAGCTTTCTTT.

CDR3 protein: CASNSGGNFAEAFF. The CDR3 DNA is TGTGCCAGTAATAGCGGAGGAAATTTCGCTGAAGCTTTCTTT. The chain joins TRBV28 to TRBJ1-1, with unresolved D. Deletions cut 9 bases from V and 6 bases from J, with 20 bases between. Germline V CDR1 and CDR2: MDHEN, SYDVKM. This CDR3 comprises 14 residues. Full variable domain (outside the CDR3, taken from reference TRBV28 and TRBJ1-1): DVKVTQSSRYLVKRTGEKVFLECVQDMDHENMFWYRQDPGLGLRLIYFSYDVKMKEKGDIPEGYSVSREKKERFSLILESASTNQTSMYLCASNSGGNFAEAFFGQGTRLTVV.

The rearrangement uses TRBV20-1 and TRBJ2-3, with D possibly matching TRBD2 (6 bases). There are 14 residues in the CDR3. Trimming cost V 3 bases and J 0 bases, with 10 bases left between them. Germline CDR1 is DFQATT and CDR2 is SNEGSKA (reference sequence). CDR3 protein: CSASKGLSTDTQYF. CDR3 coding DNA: TGCAGTGCTAGTAAGGGACTCAGCACAGATACGCAGTATTTT.

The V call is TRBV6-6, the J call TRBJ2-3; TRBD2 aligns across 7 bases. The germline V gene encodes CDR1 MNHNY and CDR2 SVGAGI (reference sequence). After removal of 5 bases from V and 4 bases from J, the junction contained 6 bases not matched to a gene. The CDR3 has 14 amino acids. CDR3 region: CASSGVLAADTQYF. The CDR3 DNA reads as TGTGCCAGCAGTGGAGTCCTAGCGGCAGATACGCAGTATTTT.

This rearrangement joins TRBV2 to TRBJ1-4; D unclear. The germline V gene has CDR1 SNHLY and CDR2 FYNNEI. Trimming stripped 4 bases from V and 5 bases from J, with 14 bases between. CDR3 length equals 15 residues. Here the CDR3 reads CASSAGRGLNEKLFF. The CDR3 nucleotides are TGTGCCAGCAGTGCGGGTCGGGGTTTAAATGAAAAACTGTTTTTT. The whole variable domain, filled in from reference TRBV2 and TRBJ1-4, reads EPEVTQTPSHQVTQMGQEVILRCVPISNHLYFYWYRQILGQKVEFLVSFYNNEISEKSEIFDDQFSVERPDGSNFTLKIRSTKLEDSAMYFCASSAGRGLNEKLFFGSGTQLSVL.

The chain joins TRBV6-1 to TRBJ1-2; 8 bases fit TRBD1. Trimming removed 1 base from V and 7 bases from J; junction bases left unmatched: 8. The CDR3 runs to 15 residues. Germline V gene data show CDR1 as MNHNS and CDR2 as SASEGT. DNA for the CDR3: TGTGCCAGCAGTGAAGTTGGACAGGGAAAGGCTGGCTACACCTTC. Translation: CASSEVGQGKAGYTF.

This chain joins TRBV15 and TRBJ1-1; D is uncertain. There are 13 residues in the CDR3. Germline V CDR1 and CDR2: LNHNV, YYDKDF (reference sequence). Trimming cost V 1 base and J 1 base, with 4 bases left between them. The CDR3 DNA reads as TGTGCCACCAGCAGAGCAAAGAACACTGAAGCTTTCTTT. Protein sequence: CATSRAKNTEAFF.

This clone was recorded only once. The CDR3 sequence is CASSPPDRMFSGNTIYF. CDR3 DNA: TGTGCCAGCTCACCACCCGACAGGATGTTCTCTGGAAACACCATATATTTT. V gene TRBV18 combines with J gene TRBJ1-3; maybe TRBD1 (6 bases). Germline V gene lookup returns CDR1 KGHSH and CDR2 LQKENI. This CDR3 region has 17 residues. Trimming took 0 bases from V and 0 from J, leaving 12 bases between them.

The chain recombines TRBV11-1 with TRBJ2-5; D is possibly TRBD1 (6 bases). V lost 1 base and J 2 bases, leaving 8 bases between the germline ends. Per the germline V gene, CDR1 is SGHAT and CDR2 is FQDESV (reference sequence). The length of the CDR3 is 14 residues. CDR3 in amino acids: CASSLDGQQETQYF. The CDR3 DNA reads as TGTGCCAGCAGCTTAGATGGACAGCAAGAGACCCAGTACTTC. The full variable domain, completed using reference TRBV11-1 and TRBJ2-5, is EAEVAQSPRYKITEKSQAVAFWCDPISGHATLYWYRQILGQGPELLVQFQDESVVDDSQLPKDRFSAERLKGVDSTLKIQPAELGDSAMYLCASSLDGQQETQYFGPGTRLLVL.

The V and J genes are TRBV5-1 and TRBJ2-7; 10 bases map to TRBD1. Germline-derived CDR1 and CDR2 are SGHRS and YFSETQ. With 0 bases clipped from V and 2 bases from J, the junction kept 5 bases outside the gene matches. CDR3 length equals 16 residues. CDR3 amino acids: CASSLASGTGAYEQYF. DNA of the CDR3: TGCGCCAGCAGCTTGGCATCCGGGACAGGGGCCTACGAGCAGTACTTC. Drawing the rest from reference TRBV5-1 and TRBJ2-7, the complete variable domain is KAGVTQTPRYLIKTRGQQVTLSCSPISGHRSVSWYQQTPGQGLQFLFEYFSETQRNKGNFPGRFSGRQFSNSRSEMNVSTLELGDSALYLCASSLASGTGAYEQYFGPGTRLTVT.

The CDR3 is CASSPSGLVGAEQFF. In nucleotides, the CDR3 is TGTGCCAGCTCACCCTCGGGACTAGTCGGGGCTGAGCAGTTCTTC. V gene TRBV18 combines with J gene TRBJ2-1; TRBD2 aligns across 8 bases. V lost 3 bases, J lost 9 bases, and 10 bases stayed unmatched. CDR3 length equals 15 residues. Germline V lookup: CDR1 KGHSH, CDR2 LQKENI.

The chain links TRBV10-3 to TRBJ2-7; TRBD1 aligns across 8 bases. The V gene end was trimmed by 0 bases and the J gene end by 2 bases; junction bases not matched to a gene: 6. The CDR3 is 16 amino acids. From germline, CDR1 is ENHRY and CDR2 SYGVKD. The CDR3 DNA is TGTGCCATCAGTGAGTCCCCGGGACAGGATGCCTACGAGCAGTACTTC. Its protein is CAISESPGQDAYEQYF.